This TCR beta chain derives from a study of circulating and synovial CD4+ cells in juvenile arthritis. Study findings and constraints: Some such blood samples were as oligoclonal as synovium. Compared with bulk blood, circulating pathogenic-like lymphocytes shared substantially more CDR3 sequences with synovial T cells. Bulk blood CD4 samples held at least an order of magnitude more or fewer genomes than CPL.

This clone was counted once. What it binds is unknown. V lost 0 bases to trimming and J lost 12 bases; unmatched junction nucleotides: 5. The CDR3 is 14 amino acids. CDR1 is KGHSH, CDR2 LQKENI, per germline. Donors were patients with active juvenile idiopathic arthritis. Sequencing used immunoSEQ multiplex PCR; TCRdb keeps in-frame clones, though not all of them. This table holds around 2,000 clones, roughly 91% found once. This receptor was taken from a human donor with juvenile idiopathic arthritis. The sequencing sample was made of HLA-DR+ CD4+ T cells from blood. Subset here: circulating pathogenic-like lymphocytes, sorted as HLA-DR+CD14-CD3+CD4+CD25low/- blood T cells. This chain connects TRBV18 to TRBJ2-7, with 13 bases lining up with TRBD2. As DNA, the CDR3 is TGTGCCAGCTCACCACCGAGGACTAGCGGGAGACGGTACTTC. Its protein product is CASSPPRTSGRRYF.